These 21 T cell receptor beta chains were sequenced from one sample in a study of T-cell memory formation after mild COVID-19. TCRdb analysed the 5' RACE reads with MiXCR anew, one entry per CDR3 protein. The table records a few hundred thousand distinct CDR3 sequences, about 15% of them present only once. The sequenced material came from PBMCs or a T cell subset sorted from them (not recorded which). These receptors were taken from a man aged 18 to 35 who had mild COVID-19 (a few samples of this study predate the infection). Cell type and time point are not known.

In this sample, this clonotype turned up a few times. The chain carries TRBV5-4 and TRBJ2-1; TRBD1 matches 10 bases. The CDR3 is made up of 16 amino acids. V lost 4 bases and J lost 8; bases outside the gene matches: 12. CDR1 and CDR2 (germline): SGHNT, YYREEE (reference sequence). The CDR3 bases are TGTGCCAGCAGCGGAGCCGGGACAGGGGTCCACGATGAGCAGTTCTTC. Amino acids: CASSGAGTGVHDEQFF.

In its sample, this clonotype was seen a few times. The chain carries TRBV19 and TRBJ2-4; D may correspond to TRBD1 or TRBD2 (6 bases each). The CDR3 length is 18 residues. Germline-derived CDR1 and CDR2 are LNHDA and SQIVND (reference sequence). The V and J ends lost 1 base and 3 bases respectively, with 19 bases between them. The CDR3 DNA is TGTGCCAGTAGTATAGTGGGGGGCAGCCGAGAAGGCAAAAACATTCAGTACTTC. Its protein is CASSIVGGSREGKNIQYF.

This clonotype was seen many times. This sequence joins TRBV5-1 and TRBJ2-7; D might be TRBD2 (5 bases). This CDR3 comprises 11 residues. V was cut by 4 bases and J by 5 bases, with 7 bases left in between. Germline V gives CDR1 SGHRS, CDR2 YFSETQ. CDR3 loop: CASSPGNEQYF. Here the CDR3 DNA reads TGCGCCAGCAGCCCCGGGAACGAGCAGTACTTC. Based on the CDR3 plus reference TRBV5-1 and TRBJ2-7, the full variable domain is KAGVTQTPRYLIKTRGQQVTLSCSPISGHRSVSWYQQTPGQGLQFLFEYFSETQRNKGNFPGRFSGRQFSNSRSEMNVSTLELGDSALYLCASSPGNEQYFGPGTRLTVT.

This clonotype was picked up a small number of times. This chain's CDR3 is CASSLQGPLNTEAFF. The CDR3 DNA follows: TGCGCCAGCAGCTTGCAGGGGCCGCTTAACACTGAAGCTTTCTTT. This chain connects TRBV5-1 to TRBJ1-1; D might be TRBD1 (6 bases). V gave up 1 base and J gave up 2 bases, with 12 bases separating them. Germline CDR1 SGHRS, CDR2 YFSETQ. This CDR3 has 15 amino acids.

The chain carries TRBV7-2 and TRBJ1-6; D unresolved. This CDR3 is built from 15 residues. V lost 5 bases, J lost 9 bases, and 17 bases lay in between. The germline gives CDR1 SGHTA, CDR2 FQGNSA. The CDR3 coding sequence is TGTGCCAGCAGCCCAGTGGGGTCTAAACGTTCACCCCTCCACTTT. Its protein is CASSPVGSKRSPLHF.

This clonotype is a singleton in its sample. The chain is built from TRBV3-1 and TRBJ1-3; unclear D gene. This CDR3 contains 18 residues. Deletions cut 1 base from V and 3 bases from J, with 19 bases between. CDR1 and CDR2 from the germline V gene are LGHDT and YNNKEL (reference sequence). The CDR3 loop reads CASSQGLGSNSRGNTIYF. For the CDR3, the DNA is TGTGCCAGCAGCCAAGGCCTCGGGAGTAACTCTCGTGGAAACACCATATATTTT. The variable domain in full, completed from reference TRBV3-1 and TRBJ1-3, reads DTAVSQTPKYLVTQMGNDKSIKCEQNLGHDTMYWYKQDSKKFLKIMFSYNNKELIINETVPNRFSPKSPDKAHLNLHINSLELGDSAVYFCASSQGLGSNSRGNTIYFGEGSWLTVV.

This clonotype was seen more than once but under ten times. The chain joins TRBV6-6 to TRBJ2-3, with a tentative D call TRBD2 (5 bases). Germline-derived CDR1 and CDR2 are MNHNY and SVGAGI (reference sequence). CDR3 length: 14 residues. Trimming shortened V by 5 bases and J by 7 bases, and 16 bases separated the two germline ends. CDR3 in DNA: TGTGCCAGCAGTCAGCCTGAGGGAGTTTATACGCAGTATTTT. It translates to CASSQPEGVYTQYF.

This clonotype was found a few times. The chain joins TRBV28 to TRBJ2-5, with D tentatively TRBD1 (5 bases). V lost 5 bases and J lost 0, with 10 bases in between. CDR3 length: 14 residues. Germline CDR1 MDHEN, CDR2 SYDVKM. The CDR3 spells CASSGARYQETQYF. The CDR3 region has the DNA TGTGCCAGCAGTGGGGCGCGGTACCAAGAGACCCAGTACTTC. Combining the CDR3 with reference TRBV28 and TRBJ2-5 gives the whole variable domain DVKVTQSSRYLVKRTGEKVFLECVQDMDHENMFWYRQDPGLGLRLIYFSYDVKMKEKGDIPEGYSVSREKKERFSLILESASTNQTSMYLCASSGARYQETQYFGPGTRLLVL.

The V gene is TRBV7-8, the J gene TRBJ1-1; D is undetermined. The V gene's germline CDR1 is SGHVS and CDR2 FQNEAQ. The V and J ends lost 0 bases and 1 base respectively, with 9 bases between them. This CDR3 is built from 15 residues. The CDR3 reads CASSLAPEGNTEAFF. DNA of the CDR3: TGTGCCAGCAGCTTAGCCCCCGAAGGGAACACTGAAGCTTTCTTT. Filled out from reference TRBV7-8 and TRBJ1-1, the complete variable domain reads GAGVSQSPRYKVAKRGQDVALRCDPISGHVSLFWYQQALGQGPEFLTYFQNEAQLDKSGLPSDRFFAERPEGSVSTLKIQRTQQEDSAVYLCASSLAPEGNTEAFFGQGTRLTVV.

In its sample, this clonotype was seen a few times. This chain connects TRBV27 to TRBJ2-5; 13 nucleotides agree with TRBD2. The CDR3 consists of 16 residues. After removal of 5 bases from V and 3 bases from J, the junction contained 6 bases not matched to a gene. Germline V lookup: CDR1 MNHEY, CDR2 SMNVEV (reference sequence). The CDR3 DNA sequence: TGTGCCAGCAGTCCGACTAGCGGGGGGCTGGAAGAGACCCAGTACTTC. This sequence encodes CASSPTSGGLEETQYF.

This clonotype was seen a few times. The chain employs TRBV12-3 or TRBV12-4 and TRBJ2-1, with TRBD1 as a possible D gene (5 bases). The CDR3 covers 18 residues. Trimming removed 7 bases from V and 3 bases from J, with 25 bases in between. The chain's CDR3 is CASNPLGHARLSYNEQFF. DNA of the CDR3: TGTGCCAGCAATCCCCTAGGACACGCCAGATTGAGCTACAATGAGCAGTTCTTC.

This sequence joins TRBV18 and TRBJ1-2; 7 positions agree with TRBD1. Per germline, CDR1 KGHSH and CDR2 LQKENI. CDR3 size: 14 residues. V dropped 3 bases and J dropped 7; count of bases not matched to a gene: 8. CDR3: CASSPGTETSGYTF. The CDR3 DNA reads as TGTGCCAGCTCACCGGGGACAGAGACCTCTGGCTACACCTTC. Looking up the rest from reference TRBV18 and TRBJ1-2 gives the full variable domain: NAGVMQNPRHLVRRRGQEARLRCSPMKGHSHVYWYRQLPEEGLKFMVYLQKENIIDESGMPKERFSAEFPKEGPSILRIQQVVRGDSAAYFCASSPGTETSGYTFGSGTRLTVV.

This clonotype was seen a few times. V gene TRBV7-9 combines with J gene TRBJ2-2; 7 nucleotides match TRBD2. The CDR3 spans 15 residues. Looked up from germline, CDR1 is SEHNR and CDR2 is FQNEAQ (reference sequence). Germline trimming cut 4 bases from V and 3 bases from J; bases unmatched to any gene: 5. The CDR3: CASSYPAGHTGELFF. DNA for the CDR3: TGTGCCAGCAGCTACCCAGCGGGGCACACCGGGGAGCTGTTTTTT.

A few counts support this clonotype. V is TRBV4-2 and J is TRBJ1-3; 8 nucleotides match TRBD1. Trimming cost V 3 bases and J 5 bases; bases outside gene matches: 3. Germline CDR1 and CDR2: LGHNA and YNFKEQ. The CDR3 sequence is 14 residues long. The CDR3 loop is CASSQDRDRNTIYF. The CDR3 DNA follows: TGTGCCAGCAGCCAGGACAGGGACCGAAACACCATATATTTT.

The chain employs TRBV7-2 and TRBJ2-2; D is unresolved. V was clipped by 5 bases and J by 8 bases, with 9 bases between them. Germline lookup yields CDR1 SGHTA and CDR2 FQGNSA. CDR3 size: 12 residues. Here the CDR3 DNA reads TGTGCCAGCAGCCCCTCCCTTGGGGAGCTGTTTTTT. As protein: CASSPSLGELFF.

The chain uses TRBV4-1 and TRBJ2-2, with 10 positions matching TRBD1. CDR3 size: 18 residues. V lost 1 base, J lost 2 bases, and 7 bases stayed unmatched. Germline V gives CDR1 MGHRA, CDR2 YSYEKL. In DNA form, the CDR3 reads TGCGCCAGCAGCCAAGCACCGGGACAGGGGTACAACACCGGGGAGCTGTTTTTT. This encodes CASSQAPGQGYNTGELFF.

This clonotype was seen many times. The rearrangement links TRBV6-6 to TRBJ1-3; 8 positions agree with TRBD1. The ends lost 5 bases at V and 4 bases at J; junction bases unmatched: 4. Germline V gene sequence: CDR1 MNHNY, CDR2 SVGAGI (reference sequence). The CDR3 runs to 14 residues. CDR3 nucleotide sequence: TGTGCCAGCAGTCAGGGGGCGGAAGGAAACACCATATATTTT. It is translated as CASSQGAEGNTIYF.

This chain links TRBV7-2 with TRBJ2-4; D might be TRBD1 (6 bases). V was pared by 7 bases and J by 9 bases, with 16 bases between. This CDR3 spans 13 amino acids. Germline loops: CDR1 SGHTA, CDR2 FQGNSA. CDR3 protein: CASKQGPGGIQYF. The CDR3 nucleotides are TGTGCCAGCAAACAGGGTCCTGGGGGCATTCAGTACTTC.

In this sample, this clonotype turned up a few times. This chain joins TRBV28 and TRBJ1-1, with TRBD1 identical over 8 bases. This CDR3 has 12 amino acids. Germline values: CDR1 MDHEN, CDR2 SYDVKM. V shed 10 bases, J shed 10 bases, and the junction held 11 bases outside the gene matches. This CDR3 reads CATTDREVRAFF. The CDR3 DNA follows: TGTGCCACCACGGACAGGGAAGTCAGAGCTTTCTTT.

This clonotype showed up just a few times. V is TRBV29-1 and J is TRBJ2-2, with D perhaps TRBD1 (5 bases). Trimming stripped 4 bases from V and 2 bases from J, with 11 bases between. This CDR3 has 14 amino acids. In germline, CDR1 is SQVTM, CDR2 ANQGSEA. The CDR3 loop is CSVARGPNTGELFF. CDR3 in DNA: TGCAGCGTTGCAAGGGGCCCAAACACCGGGGAGCTGTTTTTT.

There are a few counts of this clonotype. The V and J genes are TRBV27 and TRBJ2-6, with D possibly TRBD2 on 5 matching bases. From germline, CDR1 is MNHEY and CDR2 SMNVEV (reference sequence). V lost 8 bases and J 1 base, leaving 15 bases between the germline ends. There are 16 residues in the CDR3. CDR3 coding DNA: TGTGCCAGCGGACGGGCGAGAGGGTCTGGGGCCAACGTCCTGACTTTC. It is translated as CASGRARGSGANVLTF. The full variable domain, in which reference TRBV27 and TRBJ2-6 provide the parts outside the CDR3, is EAQVTQNPRYLITVTGKKLTVTCSQNMNHEYMSWYRQDPGLGLRQIYYSMNVEVTDKGDVPEGYKVSRKEKRNFPLILESPSPNQTSLYFCASGRARGSGANVLTFGAGSRLTVL.